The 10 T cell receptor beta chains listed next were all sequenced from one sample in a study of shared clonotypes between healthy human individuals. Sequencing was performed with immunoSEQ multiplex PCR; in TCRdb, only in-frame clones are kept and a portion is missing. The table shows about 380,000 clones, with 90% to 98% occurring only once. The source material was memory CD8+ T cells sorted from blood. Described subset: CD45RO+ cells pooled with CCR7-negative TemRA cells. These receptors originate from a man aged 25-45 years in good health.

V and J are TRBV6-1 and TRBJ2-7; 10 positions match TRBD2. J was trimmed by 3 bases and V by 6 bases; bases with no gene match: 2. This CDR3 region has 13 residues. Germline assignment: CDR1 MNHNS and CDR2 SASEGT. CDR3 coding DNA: TGTGCCAGCAGGGAGCGGGAGGGCTACGAGCAGTACTTC. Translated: CASREREGYEQYF.

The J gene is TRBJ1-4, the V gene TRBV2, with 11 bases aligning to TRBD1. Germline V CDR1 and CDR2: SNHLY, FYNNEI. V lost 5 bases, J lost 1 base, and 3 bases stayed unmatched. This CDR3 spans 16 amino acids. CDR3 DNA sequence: TGTGCCAGCAGTCCGGACAGGGGGCGAACTAATGAAAAACTGTTTTTT. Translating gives CASSPDRGRTNEKLFF.

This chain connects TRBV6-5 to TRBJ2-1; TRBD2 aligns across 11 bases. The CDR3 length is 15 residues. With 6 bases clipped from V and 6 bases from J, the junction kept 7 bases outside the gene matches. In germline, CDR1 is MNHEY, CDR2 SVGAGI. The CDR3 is CASSLLAGVGNEQFF. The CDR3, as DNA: TGTGCCAGCAGCTTACTAGCGGGAGTTGGCAATGAGCAGTTCTTC.

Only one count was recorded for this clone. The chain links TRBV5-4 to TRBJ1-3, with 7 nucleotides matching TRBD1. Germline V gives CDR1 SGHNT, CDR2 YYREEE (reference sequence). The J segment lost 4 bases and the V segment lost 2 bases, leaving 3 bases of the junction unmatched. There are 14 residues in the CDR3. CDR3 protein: CASSLGQVGNTIYF. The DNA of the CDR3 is TGTGCCAGCAGCTTAGGACAGGTGGGAAACACCATATATTTT.

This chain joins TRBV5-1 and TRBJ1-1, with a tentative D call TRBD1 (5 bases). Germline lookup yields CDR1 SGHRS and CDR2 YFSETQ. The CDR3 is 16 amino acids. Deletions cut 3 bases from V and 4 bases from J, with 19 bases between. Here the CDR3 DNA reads TGCGCCAGCAGCTCGGTGGGATGGGCAGGGAGCACTGAAGCTTTCTTT. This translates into CASSSVGWAGSTEAFF.

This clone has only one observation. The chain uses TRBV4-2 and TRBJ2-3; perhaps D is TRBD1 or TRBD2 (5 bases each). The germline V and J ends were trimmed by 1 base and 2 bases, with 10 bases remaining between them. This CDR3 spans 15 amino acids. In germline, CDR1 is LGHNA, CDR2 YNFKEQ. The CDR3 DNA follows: TGTGCCAGCAGCCAAGTATGGGACCCCACAGATACGCAGTATTTT. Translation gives CASSQVWDPTDTQYF.

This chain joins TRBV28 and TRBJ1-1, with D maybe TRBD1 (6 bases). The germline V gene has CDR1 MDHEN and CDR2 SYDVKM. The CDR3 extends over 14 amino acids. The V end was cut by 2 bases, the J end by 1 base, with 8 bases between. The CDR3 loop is CASSLGQRNTEAFF. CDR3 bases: TGTGCCAGCAGTTTAGGACAGCGGAACACTGAAGCTTTCTTT.

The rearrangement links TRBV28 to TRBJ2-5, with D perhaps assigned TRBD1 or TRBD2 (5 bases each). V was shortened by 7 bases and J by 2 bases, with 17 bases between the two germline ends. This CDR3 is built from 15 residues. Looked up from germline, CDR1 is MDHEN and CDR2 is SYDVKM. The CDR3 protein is CASTAGLTEQETQYF. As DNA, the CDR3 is TGTGCCAGCACCGCAGGACTGACAGAACAAGAGACCCAGTACTTC. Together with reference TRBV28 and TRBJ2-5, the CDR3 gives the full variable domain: DVKVTQSSRYLVKRTGEKVFLECVQDMDHENMFWYRQDPGLGLRLIYFSYDVKMKEKGDIPEGYSVSREKKERFSLILESASTNQTSMYLCASTAGLTEQETQYFGPGTRLLVL.

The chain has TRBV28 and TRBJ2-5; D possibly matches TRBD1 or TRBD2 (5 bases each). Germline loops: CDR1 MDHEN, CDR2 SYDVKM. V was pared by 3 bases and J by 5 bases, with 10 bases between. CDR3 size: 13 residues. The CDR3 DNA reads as TGTGCCAGCAGTTTCCGATGGGGGGAGACCCAGTACTTC. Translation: CASSFRWGETQYF.

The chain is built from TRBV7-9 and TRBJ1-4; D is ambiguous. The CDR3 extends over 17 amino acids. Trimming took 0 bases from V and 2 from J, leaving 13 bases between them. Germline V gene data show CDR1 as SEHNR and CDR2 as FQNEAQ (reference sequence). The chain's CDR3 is CASSLAPPMATNEKLFF. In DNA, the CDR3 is TGTGCCAGCAGCTTAGCCCCCCCAATGGCTACTAATGAAAAACTGTTTTTT.